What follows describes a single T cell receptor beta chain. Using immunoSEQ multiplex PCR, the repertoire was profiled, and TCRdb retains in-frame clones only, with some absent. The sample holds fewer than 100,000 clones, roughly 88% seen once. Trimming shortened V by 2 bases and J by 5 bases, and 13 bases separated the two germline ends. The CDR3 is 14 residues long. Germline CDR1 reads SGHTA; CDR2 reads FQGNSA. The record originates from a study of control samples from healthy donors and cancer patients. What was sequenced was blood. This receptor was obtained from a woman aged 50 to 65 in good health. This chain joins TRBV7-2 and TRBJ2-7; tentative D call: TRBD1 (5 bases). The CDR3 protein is CASSLTRGTDEQYF. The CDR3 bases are TGTGCCAGCAGCTTAACAAGGGGCACGGACGAGCAGTACTTC. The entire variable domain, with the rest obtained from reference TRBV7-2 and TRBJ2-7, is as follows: GAGVSQSPSNKVTEKGKDVELRCDPISGHTALYWYRQSLGQGLEFLIYFQGNSAPDKSGLPSDRFSAERTGGSVSTLTIQRTQQEDSAVYLCASSLTRGTDEQYFGPGTRLTVT.